The next 30 T cell receptor beta chains were all read from a single sample in a study of blood T cell repertoires in COVID-19. Assay used: immunoSEQ multiplex PCR; TCRdb lists only in-frame clones, some missing. The sample has around 260,000 clones; more than 85% are singletons. The sequenced sample consisted of peripheral blood. Receptor source: a person between 18 and 30 years old with COVID-19, enrolled during active disease.

CDR3 DNA: TGTGCCAGCACCTTACACCGGGAGAGGGCCGGGGAGCTGTTTTTT. Its translation is CASTLHRERAGELFF. This chain links TRBV6-5 with TRBJ2-2; D may be TRBD2 (6 bases). Germline lookup yields CDR1 MNHEY and CDR2 SVGAGI. CDR3 size: 15 residues. Trimming took off 7 bases at V and 6 bases at J, with 18 bases between the two ends.

The chain couples TRBV19 to TRBJ2-7; 11 positions agree with TRBD2. J lost 5 bases, V lost 6 bases, and 3 bases had no gene match. Germline V gene lookup returns CDR1 LNHDA and CDR2 SQIVND (reference sequence). The CDR3 has 13 residues. CDR3 DNA: TGTGCCAGTAGCCCGGGACTAGCGGACGAGCAGTACTTC. It specifies CASSPGLADEQYF.

J is TRBJ2-7 and V is TRBV28; the match to TRBD2 covers 12 bases. The trim removed 6 bases at V and 2 bases at J, leaving 17 bases unmatched. The CDR3 spans 19 residues. Germline loops: CDR1 MDHEN, CDR2 SYDVKM. This CDR3 reads CASRMRPGLAGLRAYEQYF. For the CDR3, the DNA is TGTGCCAGCAGGATGAGGCCGGGACTAGCGGGTCTAAGGGCCTACGAGCAGTACTTC.

The chain has TRBV29-1 and TRBJ2-1, with 8 bases matching TRBD2. This CDR3 has 12 residues. The V segment lost 7 bases and the J segment 12 bases; nucleotides outside the gene matches: 11. Germline lookup yields CDR1 SQVTM and CDR2 ANQGSEA. The CDR3 DNA sequence: TGCAGCGCCGGTCTTACTAGCGGTGGGCAGTTCTTC. Amino acids: CSAGLTSGGQFF.

DNA of the CDR3: TGTGCCTGGAGCCCCAGGCGGACTTCCGGGAAAAAACTGTTTTTT. This translates into CAWSPRRTSGKKLFF. The V and J genes are TRBV30 and TRBJ1-4; D uncertain. The CDR3 is made up of 15 amino acids. The V and J ends lost 3 bases and 9 bases respectively, with 20 bases between them. The germline gives CDR1 GTSNPN, CDR2 SVGIG (reference sequence).

V usage is TRBV15 and J usage is TRBJ2-7, with TRBD1 matching over 9 bases. From germline, CDR1 is LNHNV and CDR2 YYDKDF (reference sequence). The CDR3 is made up of 14 amino acids. The ends lost 0 bases at V and 6 bases at J; junction bases unmatched: 3. CDR3 bases: TGTGCCACCAGCAGAGATACAGGGGGCGGCGAGCAGTACTTC. As protein: CATSRDTGGGEQYF.

This rearrangement joins TRBV29-1 to TRBJ2-2; 7 nucleotides align to TRBD2. This CDR3 is built from 14 residues. Germline V lookup: CDR1 SQVTM, CDR2 ANQGSEA. Germline trimming cut 7 bases from V and 6 bases from J; bases unmatched to any gene: 11. DNA of the CDR3: TGCAGCGGAGGGAGGGGAGGATCCCCCGGGGAGCTGTTTTTT. Residues: CSGGRGGSPGELFF.

The V and J genes are TRBV4-1 and TRBJ1-2; D remains ambiguous. Per the germline V gene, CDR1 is MGHRA and CDR2 is YSYEKL. V lost 3 bases and J 0 bases, leaving 17 bases between the germline ends. The CDR3 runs 17 residues. The CDR3 region has the DNA TGCGCCAGCAGCCACACCCCCCCCCAGGCAGCTAACTATGGCTACACCTTC. Translating it yields CASSHTPPQAANYGYTF.

This clone was detected once. The chain couples TRBV4-1 to TRBJ2-7, with 7 nucleotides matching TRBD1. The V gene end was trimmed by 0 bases and the J gene end by 5 bases; junction bases not matched to a gene: 7. The CDR3 extends over 15 amino acids. Per the germline V gene, CDR1 is MGHRA and CDR2 is YSYEKL. CDR3 sequence (DNA): TGCGCCAGCAGCCAAGAGATCCACAGGGGCCACGAGCAGTACTTC. This encodes CASSQEIHRGHEQYF.

The gene calls are TRBV5-8 and TRBJ2-5; TRBD2 matches 10 bases. The ends lost 2 bases at V and 2 bases at J; junction bases unmatched: 15. Looked up from germline, CDR1 is SGHTS and CDR2 is YDEGEE. This CDR3 has 19 residues. The DNA of the CDR3 is TGTGCCAGCAGCTTAACCATTTTCCTAGCGGGAGCGGGGCAAGAGACCCAGTACTTC. It encodes CASSLTIFLAGAGQETQYF. The full variable domain, its missing parts supplied by reference TRBV5-8 and TRBJ2-5, is EAGVTQSPTHLIKTRGQQATLRCSPISGHTSVYWYQQALGLGLQFLLWYDEGEERNRGNFPPRFSGRQFPNYSSELNVNALELEDSALYLCASSLTIFLAGAGQETQYFGPGTRLLVL.

The chain couples TRBV6-2 or TRBV6-3 to TRBJ2-1, with TRBD1 matching over 7 bases. This CDR3 contains 13 residues. The germline gives CDR1 MNHEY, CDR2 SVGEGT. The junction had 7 bases not matched to a gene; V was cut back by 5 bases and J by 9 bases. In nucleotides, the CDR3 is TGTGCCAGCAGTCGACAGGGAAAGAGTGAGCAGTTCTTC. Translating gives CASSRQGKSEQFF.

V is TRBV5-1 and J is TRBJ2-2; D remains ambiguous. Trimming pared 7 bases from V and 0 bases from J, leaving 10 bases between. Germline V gene data show CDR1 as SGHRS and CDR2 as YFSETQ. This CDR3 contains 14 residues. The CDR3 protein is CASLASTNTGELFF. The DNA for the CDR3 is TGCGCCAGCCTGGCAAGTACGAACACCGGGGAGCTGTTTTTT.

The chain carries TRBV7-8 and TRBJ2-2, with TRBD2 matching 11 bases. This CDR3 contains 15 residues. V lost 3 bases, J lost 4 bases, and 1 base stayed unmatched. Germline V gives CDR1 SGHVS, CDR2 FQNEAQ. CDR3 in amino acids: CASSFGLAGTGELFF. The CDR3 DNA reads as TGTGCCAGCAGCTTCGGACTAGCGGGCACCGGGGAGCTGTTTTTT.

The chain has TRBV15 and TRBJ1-5; tentative D call: TRBD1 (5 bases). CDR3 length: 16 residues. V was pared by 0 bases and J by 3 bases, with 12 bases between. CDR1 and CDR2 from the germline V gene are LNHNV and YYDKDF (reference sequence). The DNA of the CDR3 is TGTGCCACCAGCAGAGATGGGGGACTAAACAATCAGCCCCAGCATTTT. The encoded protein is CATSRDGGLNNQPQHF.

The genes are TRBV6-5 and TRBJ2-7, with a tentative D call TRBD2 (5 bases). V was pared by 8 bases and J by 1 base, with 12 bases between. From germline, CDR1 is MNHEY and CDR2 SVGAGI. This CDR3 is 13 amino acids long. CDR3 protein: CASGDPGSYEQYF. The CDR3 bases are TGTGCCAGCGGGGATCCGGGGTCCTACGAGCAGTACTTC.

The gene calls are TRBV4-2 and TRBJ2-7, with TRBD2 matching over 10 bases. The CDR3 consists of 15 residues. Germline values: CDR1 LGHNA, CDR2 YNFKEQ. V lost 2 bases, J lost 2 bases, and 3 bases stayed unmatched. DNA for the CDR3: TGTGCCAGCAGCCAAACTAGCGGGATCACCTACGAGCAGTACTTC. Its protein product is CASSQTSGITYEQYF.

The chain links TRBV25-1 to TRBJ1-2; TRBD1 might be the D (6 bases). This CDR3 has 15 amino acids. V lost 2 bases and J 4 bases, leaving 14 bases between the germline ends. Germline V gene data show CDR1 as MGHDK and CDR2 as SYGVNS. The chain's CDR3 is CASSETVGGGYGYTF. CDR3 in DNA: TGTGCCAGCAGTGAAACGGTTGGGGGCGGCTATGGCTACACCTTC.

The chain employs TRBV19 and TRBJ1-5; TRBD1 is a possible D gene (6 bases). CDR1 and CDR2 from the germline V gene are LNHDA and SQIVND (reference sequence). Trimming pared 8 bases from V and 3 bases from J, leaving 14 bases between. This CDR3 is 14 amino acids long. The CDR3 nucleotides read TGTGCCAGTGGGGGGGCGTTAGACAATCAGCCCCAGCATTTT. This gives the protein CASGGALDNQPQHF.

CDR3 coding DNA: TGTGCCAGCAGTCCGGGGGACTTCGCCCGGGGCTATGGCTACACCTTC. It specifies CASSPGDFARGYGYTF. The chain carries TRBV28 and TRBJ1-2, with D tentatively TRBD1 (5 bases). The germline V and J ends were trimmed by 5 bases and 4 bases, with 20 bases remaining between them. Germline CDR1 and CDR2: MDHEN and SYDVKM. The CDR3 extends over 16 amino acids.

The rearrangement joins TRBV13 to TRBJ2-1; 10 bases fit TRBD2. The CDR3 length is 16 residues. Germline assignment: CDR1 PRHDT and CDR2 FYEKMQ (reference sequence). Trimming removed 0 bases from V and 7 bases from J; junction bases left unmatched: 6. CDR3: CASSLGTSGFGNEQFF. DNA for the CDR3: TGTGCCAGCAGCTTAGGGACTAGCGGGTTCGGTAATGAGCAGTTCTTC.

The V and J genes are TRBV5-4 and TRBJ2-2; D ambiguous. Trimming pared 4 bases from V and 6 bases from J, leaving 10 bases between. The length of the CDR3 is 13 residues. Germline-derived CDR1 and CDR2 are SGHNT and YYREEE (reference sequence). CDR3 in DNA: TGTGCCAGCAGCCCTCGGCAGGCCGGGGAGCTGTTTTTT. Protein: CASSPRQAGELFF.

The chain couples TRBV18 to TRBJ2-2; 8 positions match TRBD2. The junction had 13 bases not matched to a gene; V was cut back by 6 bases and J by 4 bases. Germline CDR1 reads KGHSH; CDR2 reads LQKENI. CDR3 length equals 17 residues. The CDR3 region has the DNA TGTGCCAGCTCCATCCAAGGGAGCGGGAGTCCCACCGGGGAGCTGTTTTTT. It is translated as CASSIQGSGSPTGELFF.

The gene calls are TRBV6-5 and TRBJ1-1; tentative D call: TRBD1 (6 bases). The ends were cut back, 2 bases at V and 5 bases at J, with 12 bases in the middle. Germline V lookup: CDR1 MNHEY, CDR2 SVGAGI. There are 14 residues in the CDR3. CDR3 bases: TGTGCCAGCAGTTACACCCCAGGGGCAACTGAAGCTTTCTTT. Translated: CASSYTPGATEAFF.

The V and J genes are TRBV24-1 and TRBJ2-5, with TRBD1 identical over 7 bases. Germline-derived CDR1 and CDR2 are KGHDR and SFDVKD. Trimming removed 5 bases from V and 5 bases from J; junction bases left unmatched: 16. This CDR3 contains 17 residues. The CDR3 spells CATSGQTKDRPGETQYF. CDR3 DNA: TGTGCCACCAGTGGGCAGACAAAGGACAGGCCCGGGGAGACCCAGTACTTC.

The CDR3 is CASSLGTNPAGELFF. CDR3 DNA sequence: TGTGCCAGCAGCTTGGGGACAAATCCCGCCGGGGAGCTGTTTTTT. The chain is built from TRBV5-8 and TRBJ2-2, with a tentative D call TRBD1 (5 bases). Germline lookup yields CDR1 SGHTS and CDR2 YDEGEE. CDR3 size: 15 residues. V lost 0 bases and J lost 6, with 12 bases in between.

This clone has just one count. The V gene is TRBV7-8, the J gene TRBJ2-7, with 7 positions matching TRBD1. The trim removed 4 bases at V and 3 bases at J, leaving 6 bases unmatched. Looked up from germline, CDR1 is SGHVS and CDR2 is FQNEAQ. The CDR3 sequence is 14 residues long. CDR3: CASSSGQSIYEQYF. The CDR3 coding sequence is TGTGCCAGCAGCTCGGGACAGTCGATCTACGAGCAGTACTTC. The variable domain in full, completed from reference TRBV7-8 and TRBJ2-7, reads GAGVSQSPRYKVAKRGQDVALRCDPISGHVSLFWYQQALGQGPEFLTYFQNEAQLDKSGLPSDRFFAERPEGSVSTLKIQRTQQEDSAVYLCASSSGQSIYEQYFGPGTRLTVT.

The chain links TRBV7-2 to TRBJ2-3; D uncertain. Germline-derived CDR1 and CDR2 are SGHTA and FQGNSA. The CDR3 consists of 12 residues. With 4 bases removed from V and 5 bases from J, the gap between germline ends came to 7 bases. In DNA form, the CDR3 reads TGTGCCAGCAGCTCGGGTAGAGATACGCAGTATTTT. It encodes CASSSGRDTQYF.

The chain links TRBV7-2 to TRBJ2-2; TRBD2 agrees at 10 bases. Trimming at V came to 3 bases and at J to 4 bases, leaving 2 bases not matched to a gene. The CDR3 is made up of 15 amino acids. Germline CDR1 is SGHTA and CDR2 is FQGNSA. The DNA of the CDR3 is TGTGCCAGCAGCTTGCTAGCGGGGGCCACCGGGGAGCTGTTTTTT. This gives the protein CASSLLAGATGELFF.

The rearrangement joins TRBV19 to TRBJ1-1; TRBD1 agrees at 7 bases. CDR1 and CDR2 from the germline V gene are LNHDA and SQIVND (reference sequence). This CDR3 spans 13 amino acids. Germline trimming cut 9 bases from V and 0 bases from J; bases unmatched to any gene: 4. DNA of the CDR3: TGTGCCAGCGAGACAGGGATGAACACTGAAGCTTTCTTT. This encodes CASETGMNTEAFF.

J is TRBJ1-2 and V is TRBV5-1, with 9 bases identical to TRBD1. V lost 5 bases to trimming and J lost 2 bases; unmatched junction nucleotides: 10. This CDR3 is 16 amino acids long. Germline-derived CDR1 and CDR2 are SGHRS and YFSETQ. The CDR3 DNA reads as TGCGCCAGCAGTTTTGGGGGTGGACAGGGGAACTATGGCTACACCTTC. Protein product: CASSFGGGQGNYGYTF.